The text below deals with one T cell receptor (beta chain). The data derive from a study of blood T cell repertoires in COVID-19. In the original workflow: Estimation of nucleated cell counts relied on the amplification of reference gene primers. Generated by immunoSEQ multiplex PCR, the TCRdb table keeps only in-frame clones and is missing some. Clonal size and the V and J genes are those of that table, whereas D and trimming came from the DNA. Here the sample spans more than 200,000 clones, about four fifths being singletons. Material: PBMCs or T cells enriched from blood (not recorded which). The clonotype originates from a man aged 60 to 75 who had recovered from COVID-19.

In DNA, the CDR3 is TGCGCCAGCAGCTTGGGGGGGCCTCAAGAGACCCAGTACTTC. Protein product: CASSLGGPQETQYF. This chain uses TRBV5-1 with TRBJ2-5; maybe TRBD1 (6 bases). The germline gives CDR1 SGHRS, CDR2 YFSETQ. Trimming left V 0 bases short and J 2 bases short, with 8 bases between. The CDR3 is made up of 14 amino acids.